The T cell receptor beta chain under discussion was sequenced for a study of T cell responses to AZD1222 COVID-19 vaccine. Germline V gene sequence: CDR1 SGHVT, CDR2 SQSDAQ. After removal of 3 bases from V and 4 bases from J, the junction contained 4 bases not matched to a gene. This CDR3 is built from 15 residues. Study findings and constraints: Across the whole spike, CD4 TCRs peaked at regions 160-218 and 743-854. Seropositive AZD1222 recipients at baseline numbered only five or six.

Here immunoSEQ multiplex PCR was the method, and the copy in TCRdb shows in-frame clones only, minus some. This table has around 120,000 clones, just over 90% appearing once. As regards this clone: Its antigen is as yet unknown.

This specimen consisted of peripheral blood, obtained 28 days after the second AZD1222 dose. V usage is TRBV7-4 and J usage is TRBJ1-5, with 9 bases identical to TRBD1. The receptor was derived from an adult who received the AZD1222 COVID-19 vaccine. The DNA of the CDR3 is TGTGCCAGCAGCTTCCGGGACAGGGATAATCAGCCCCAGCATTTT. This gives the protein CASSFRDRDNQPQHF.